This TCR beta chain originates from a study of T cell responses to AZD1222 COVID-19 vaccine. The CDR3 sequence is 11 residues long. With 3 bases removed from V and 5 bases from J, the gap between germline ends came to 5 bases. Sequenced by immunoSEQ multiplex PCR; TCRdb stores in-frame clones only, minus some. Seen here are 150,000 or so clones, around 94% observed once, and the top ten hold around 3%. Overall study results and limits: Among spike-specific TCRs, nearly half reportedly target unmutated variant regions.

In regard to this clone: Its antigen remains unknown.

Sequences were derived from peripheral blood, sampled on day 0 of AZD1222 vaccination. The rearrangement links TRBV12-3 or TRBV12-4 to TRBJ2-7; D not certain. The clonotype was recovered from an adult in good health. The CDR3 reads CASSFTHEQYF. The CDR3 nucleotides read TGTGCCAGCAGTTTTACCCACGAGCAGTACTTC.